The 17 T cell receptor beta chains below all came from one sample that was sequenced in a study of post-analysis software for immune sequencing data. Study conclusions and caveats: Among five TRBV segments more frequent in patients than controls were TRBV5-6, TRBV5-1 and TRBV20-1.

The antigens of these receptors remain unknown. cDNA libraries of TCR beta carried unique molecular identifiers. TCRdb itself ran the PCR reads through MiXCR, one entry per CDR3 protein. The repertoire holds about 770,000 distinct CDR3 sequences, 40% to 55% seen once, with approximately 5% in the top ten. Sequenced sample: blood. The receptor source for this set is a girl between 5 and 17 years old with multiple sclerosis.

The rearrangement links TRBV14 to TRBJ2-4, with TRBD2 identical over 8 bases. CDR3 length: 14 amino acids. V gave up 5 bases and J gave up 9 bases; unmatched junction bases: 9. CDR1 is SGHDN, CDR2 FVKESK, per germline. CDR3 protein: CASSDGRASAIQYF. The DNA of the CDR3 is TGTGCCAGCAGCGACGGGAGGGCGTCGGCCATTCAGTACTTC.

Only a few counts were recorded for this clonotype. CDR3 residues: CASSLGTGNRYEQYF. The CDR3 nucleotides are TGCGCCAGCAGCCTCGGGACAGGGAATCGCTACGAGCAGTACTTC. The rearrangement joins TRBV4-1 to TRBJ2-7; 9 bases are shared with TRBD1. Germline values: CDR1 MGHRA, CDR2 YSYEKL. Trimming took 4 bases from V and 3 from J; bases not matched to a gene: 7. CDR3 size: 15 residues.

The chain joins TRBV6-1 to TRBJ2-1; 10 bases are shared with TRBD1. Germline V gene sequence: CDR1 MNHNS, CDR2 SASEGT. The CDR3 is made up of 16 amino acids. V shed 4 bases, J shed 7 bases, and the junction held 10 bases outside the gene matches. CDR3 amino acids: CASSVVGGQGLNEQFF. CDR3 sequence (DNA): TGTGCCAGCAGTGTGGTGGGGGGACAGGGGCTAAATGAGCAGTTCTTC.

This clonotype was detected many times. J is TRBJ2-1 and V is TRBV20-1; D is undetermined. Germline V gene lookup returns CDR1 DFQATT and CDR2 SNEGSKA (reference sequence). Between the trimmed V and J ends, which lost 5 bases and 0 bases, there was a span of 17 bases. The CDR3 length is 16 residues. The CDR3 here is CSAPLLAALSYNEQFF. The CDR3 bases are TGCAGTGCTCCCCTACTGGCGGCCCTCTCCTACAATGAGCAGTTCTTC.

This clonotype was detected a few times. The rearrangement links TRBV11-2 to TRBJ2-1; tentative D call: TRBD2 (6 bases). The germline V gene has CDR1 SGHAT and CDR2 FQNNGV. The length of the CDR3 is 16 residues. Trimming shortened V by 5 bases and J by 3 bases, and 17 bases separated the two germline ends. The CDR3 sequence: CASSVLPSANYNEQFF. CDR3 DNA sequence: TGTGCCAGCAGCGTGCTCCCTAGCGCGAACTACAATGAGCAGTTCTTC.

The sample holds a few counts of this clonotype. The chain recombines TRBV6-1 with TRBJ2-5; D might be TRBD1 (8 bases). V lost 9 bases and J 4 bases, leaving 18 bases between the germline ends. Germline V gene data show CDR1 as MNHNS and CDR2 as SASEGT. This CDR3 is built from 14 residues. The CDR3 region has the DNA TGTGCCAGTAGGCAGACAGGGGAGGGAGAGACCCAGTACTTC. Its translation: CASRQTGEGETQYF.

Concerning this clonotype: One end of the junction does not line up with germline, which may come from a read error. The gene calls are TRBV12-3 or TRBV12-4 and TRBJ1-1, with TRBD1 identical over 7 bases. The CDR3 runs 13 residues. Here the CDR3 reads CACSLTGVTEAFF. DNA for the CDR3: TGTGCCTGCAGTTTAACAGGGGTGACTGAAGCTTTCTTT.

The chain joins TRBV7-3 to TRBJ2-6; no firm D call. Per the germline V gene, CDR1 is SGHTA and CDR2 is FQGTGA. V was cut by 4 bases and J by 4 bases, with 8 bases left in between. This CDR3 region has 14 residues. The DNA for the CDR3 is TGTGCCAGCAGCTCCCCGCGCGGGGCCAACGTCCTGACTTTC. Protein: CASSSPRGANVLTF. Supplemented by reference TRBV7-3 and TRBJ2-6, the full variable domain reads GAGVSQTPSNKVTEKGKYVELRCDPISGHTALYWYRQSLGQGPEFLIYFQGTGAADDSGLPNDRFFAVRPEGSVSTLKIQRTERGDSAVYLCASSSPRGANVLTFGAGSRLTVL.

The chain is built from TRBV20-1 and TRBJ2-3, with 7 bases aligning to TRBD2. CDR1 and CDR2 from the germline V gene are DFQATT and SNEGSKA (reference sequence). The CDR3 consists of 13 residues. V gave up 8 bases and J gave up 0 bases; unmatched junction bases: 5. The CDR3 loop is CSRAGSSTDTQYF. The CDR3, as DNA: TGCAGTAGAGCGGGGTCTAGCACAGATACGCAGTATTTT.

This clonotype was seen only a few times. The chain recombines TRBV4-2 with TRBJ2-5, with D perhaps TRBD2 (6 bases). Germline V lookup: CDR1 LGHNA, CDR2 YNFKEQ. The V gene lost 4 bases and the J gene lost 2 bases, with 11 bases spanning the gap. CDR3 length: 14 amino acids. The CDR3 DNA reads TGTGCCAGCAGCCCCTGGGGAGGACAAGAGACCCAGTACTTC. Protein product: CASSPWGGQETQYF.

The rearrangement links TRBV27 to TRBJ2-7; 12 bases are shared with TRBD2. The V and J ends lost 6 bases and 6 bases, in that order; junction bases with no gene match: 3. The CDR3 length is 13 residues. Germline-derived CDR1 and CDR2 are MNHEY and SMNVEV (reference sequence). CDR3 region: CASSRLAGVEQYF. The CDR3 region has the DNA TGTGCCAGCAGCAGACTAGCGGGAGTCGAGCAGTACTTC.

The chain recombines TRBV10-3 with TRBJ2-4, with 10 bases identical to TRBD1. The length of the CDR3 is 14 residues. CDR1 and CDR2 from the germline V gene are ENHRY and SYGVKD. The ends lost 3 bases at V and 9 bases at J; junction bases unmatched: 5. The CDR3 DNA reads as TGTGCCATCAGTGACGGGACAGGGGACGTCATTCAGTACTTC. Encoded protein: CAISDGTGDVIQYF.

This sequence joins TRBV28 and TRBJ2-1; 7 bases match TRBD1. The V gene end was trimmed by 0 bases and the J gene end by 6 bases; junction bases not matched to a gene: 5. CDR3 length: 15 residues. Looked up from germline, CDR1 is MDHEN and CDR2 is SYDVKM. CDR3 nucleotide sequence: TGTGCCAGCAGTTTATGGACAGGGAAGACCAATGAGCAGTTCTTC. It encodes CASSLWTGKTNEQFF.

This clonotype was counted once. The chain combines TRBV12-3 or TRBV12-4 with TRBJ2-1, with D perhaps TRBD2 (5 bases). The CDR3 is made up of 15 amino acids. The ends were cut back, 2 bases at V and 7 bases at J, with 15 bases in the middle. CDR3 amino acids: CASSLSTTPRNEQFF. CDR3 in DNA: TGTGCCAGCAGTTTATCGACTACCCCTCGTAATGAGCAGTTCTTC.

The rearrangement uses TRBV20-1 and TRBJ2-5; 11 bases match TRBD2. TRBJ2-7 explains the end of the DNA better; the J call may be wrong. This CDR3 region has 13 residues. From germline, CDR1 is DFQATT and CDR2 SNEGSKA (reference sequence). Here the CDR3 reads CSAKGLAVYEQYF. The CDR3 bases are TGCAGTGCTAAGGGACTAGCGGTCTACGAGCAGTACTTC.

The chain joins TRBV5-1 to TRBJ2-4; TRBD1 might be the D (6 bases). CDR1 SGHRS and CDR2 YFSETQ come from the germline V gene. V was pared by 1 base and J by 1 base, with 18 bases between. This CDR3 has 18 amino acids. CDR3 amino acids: CASSLIAGDGSAKNIQYF. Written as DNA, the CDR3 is TGCGCCAGCAGCTTGATCGCAGGGGACGGATCGGCCAAAAACATTCAGTACTTC.

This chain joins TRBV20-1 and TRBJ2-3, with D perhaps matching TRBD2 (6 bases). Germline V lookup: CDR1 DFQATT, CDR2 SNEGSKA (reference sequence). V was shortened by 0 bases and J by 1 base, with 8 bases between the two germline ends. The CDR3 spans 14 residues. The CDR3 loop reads CSAREASGTDTQYF. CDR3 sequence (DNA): TGCAGTGCTAGAGAGGCTAGCGGCACAGATACGCAGTATTTT.